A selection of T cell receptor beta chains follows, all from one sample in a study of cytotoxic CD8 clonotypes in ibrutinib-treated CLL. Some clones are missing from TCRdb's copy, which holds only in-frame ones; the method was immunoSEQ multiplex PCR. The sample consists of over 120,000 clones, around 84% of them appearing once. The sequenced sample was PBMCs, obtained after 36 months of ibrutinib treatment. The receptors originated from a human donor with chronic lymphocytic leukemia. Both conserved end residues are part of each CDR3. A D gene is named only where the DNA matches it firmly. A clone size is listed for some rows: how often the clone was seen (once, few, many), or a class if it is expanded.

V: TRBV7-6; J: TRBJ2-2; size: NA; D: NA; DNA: TGTGCCAGCAGCTTAAACAGTTACACCGGGGAGCTGTTTTTT; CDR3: CASSLNSYTGELFF
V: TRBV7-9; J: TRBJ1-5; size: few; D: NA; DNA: TGTGCCAGCAGCCCAGACAGGACTGGTCAGCCCCAGCATTTT; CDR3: CASSPDRTGQPQHF
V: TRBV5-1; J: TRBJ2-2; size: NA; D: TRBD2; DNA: TGCGCCAGCAGCTTGGGGCCGAGGGATGGTAGCGGGGGAGGAGCGAACACCGGGGAGCTGTTTTTT; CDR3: CASSLGPRDGSGGGANTGELFF
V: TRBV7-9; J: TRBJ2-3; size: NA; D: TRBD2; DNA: TGTGCCATCCAGACTAGCGGGATCACAGATACGCAGTATTTT; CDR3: CAIQTSGITDTQYF
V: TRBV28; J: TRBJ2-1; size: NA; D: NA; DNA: TGTGCCAGCAGTCCTGCGGGACAAGCCACGAGATACAATGAGCAGTTCTTC; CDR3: CASSPAGQATRYNEQFF
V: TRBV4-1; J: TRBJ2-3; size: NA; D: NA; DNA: TGCGCCAGCAGCCAGAGGAGGAGACCTCCGATTTATACAGATACGCAGTATTTT; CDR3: CASSQRRRPPIYTDTQYF
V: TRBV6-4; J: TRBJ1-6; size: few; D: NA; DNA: TGTGCCAGCAGTGAACAGGGTCGGAATTCACCCCTCCACTTT; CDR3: CASSEQGRNSPLHF
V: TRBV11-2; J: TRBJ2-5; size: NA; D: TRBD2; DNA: TGTGCCAGCAGCTTAGATCCGGGGGGGGGCCAGGAGACCCAGTACTTC; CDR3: CASSLDPGGGQETQYF
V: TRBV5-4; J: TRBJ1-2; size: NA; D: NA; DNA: TGTGCCAGCAGCTTTATTTGGAGCACAAACTATGGCTACACCTTC; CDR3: CASSFIWSTNYGYTF
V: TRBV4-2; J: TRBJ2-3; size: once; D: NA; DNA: TGTGCCAGCAGCCAAGAAGGGGGACACACAGATACGCAGTATTTT; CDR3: CASSQEGGHTDTQYF
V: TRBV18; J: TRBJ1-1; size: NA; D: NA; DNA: TGTGCCAGCTCACCAAGCAGCAGGAACACTGAAGCTTTCTTT; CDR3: CASSPSSRNTEAFF
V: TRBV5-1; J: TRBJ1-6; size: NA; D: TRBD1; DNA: TGCGCCAGCAGCCAGGGACAGTTGAATTCACCCCTCCACTTT; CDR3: CASSQGQLNSPLHF
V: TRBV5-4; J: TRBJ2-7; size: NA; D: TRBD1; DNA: TGTGCCAGCAGCTCGACAGGGGCTACGGAGCAGTACTTC; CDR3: CASSSTGATEQYF
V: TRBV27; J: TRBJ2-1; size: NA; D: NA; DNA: TGTGCCAGCGGAATACCTGGACTTCTAGAACGTGGGAATGGGCATGAGCAGTTCTTC; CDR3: CASGIPGLLERGNGHEQFF
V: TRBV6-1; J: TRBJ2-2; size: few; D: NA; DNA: TGTGCCAGCAGTGTAGAACTTTTGACCGGGGAGCTGTTTTTT; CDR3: CASSVELLTGELFF
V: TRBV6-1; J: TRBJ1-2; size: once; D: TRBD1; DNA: TGTGCCAGCAGTGAACGGGACAGGGGGATTGGTGGCTACACCTTC; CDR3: CASSERDRGIGGYTF
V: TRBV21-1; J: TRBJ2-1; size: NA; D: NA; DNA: TGTGCCAGCAGCAAGGGACTAGCGGAAACCCGTTTAACCTACAATGAGCAGTTCTTC; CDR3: CASSKGLAETRLTYNEQFF
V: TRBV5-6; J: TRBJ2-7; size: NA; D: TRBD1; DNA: TGTGCCAGCAGCCCGGACAGGGTTTTTTCCTACGAGCAGTACTTC; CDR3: CASSPDRVFSYEQYF
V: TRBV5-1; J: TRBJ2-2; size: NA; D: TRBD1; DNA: TGCGCCAGCAGCGGCGACAGGGGTTGGACCGGGGAGCTGTTTTTT; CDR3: CASSGDRGWTGELFF
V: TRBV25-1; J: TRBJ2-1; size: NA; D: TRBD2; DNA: TGTGCCAGCAGTGCCTCAAGGGACTATTTCAATGAGCAGTTCTTC; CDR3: CASSASRDYFNEQFF
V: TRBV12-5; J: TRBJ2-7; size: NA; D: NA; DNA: TGTGCTAGTGGTTTTATGAGGGCCTACGAGCAGTACTTC; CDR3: CASGFMRAYEQYF
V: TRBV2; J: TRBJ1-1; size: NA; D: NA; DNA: TGTGCCAGCAGTGAGGGGGAAGCTTTCTTT; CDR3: CASSEGEAFF
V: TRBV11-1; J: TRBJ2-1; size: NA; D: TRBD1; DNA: TGTGCCAGCAGCTCAACCGGGACAGGTTTCGATGAGCAGTTCTTC; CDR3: CASSSTGTGFDEQFF
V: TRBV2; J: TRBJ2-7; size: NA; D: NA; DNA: TGTGCCAGCCTTTCCCTCTTCGAGCAGTACTTC; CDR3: CASLSLFEQYF
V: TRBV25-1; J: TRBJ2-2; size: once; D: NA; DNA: TGTGCCAGCAGTGAATCGGGAGGGGGCGTTAGCACCGGGGAGCTGTTTTTT; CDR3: CASSESGGGVSTGELFF
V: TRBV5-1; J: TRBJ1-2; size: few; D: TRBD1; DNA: TGCGCCAGCAGCTTGGATCTATCGGACAGGGTGAGGTATGGCTACACCTTC; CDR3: CASSLDLSDRVRYGYTF
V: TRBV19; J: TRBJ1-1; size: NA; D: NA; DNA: TGTGCCAGTAGAATGAGCAACACTGAAGCTTTCTTT; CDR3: CASRMSNTEAFF
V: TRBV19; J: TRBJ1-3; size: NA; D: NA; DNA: TGTGCCAGTAGTAAGGTTTCCTCTGGAAACACCATATATTTT; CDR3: CASSKVSSGNTIYF
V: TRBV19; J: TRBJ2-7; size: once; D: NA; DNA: TGTGCCAGTAGTATTGACGAACAGGGAGGCCCCTACGAGCAGTACTTC; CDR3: CASSIDEQGGPYEQYF
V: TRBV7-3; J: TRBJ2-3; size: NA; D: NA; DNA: TGTGCCAGCAGCTTCGCGCCCGTTGGGAATACGCAGTATTTT; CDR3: CASSFAPVGNTQYF
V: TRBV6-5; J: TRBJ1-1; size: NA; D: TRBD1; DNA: TGTGGTTTGGCCGTGAACAGGGGAGTTACTGAAGCTTTCTTT; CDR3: CGLAVNRGVTEAFF
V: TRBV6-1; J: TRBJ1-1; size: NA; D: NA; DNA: TGTGCCAGCATCCCCGGGGATGAAGCTTTCTTT; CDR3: CASIPGDEAFF
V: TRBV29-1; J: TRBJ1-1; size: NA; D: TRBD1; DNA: TGCAGCGTAACGGGACAGGGTATGAACACTGAAGCTTTCTTT; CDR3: CSVTGQGMNTEAFF
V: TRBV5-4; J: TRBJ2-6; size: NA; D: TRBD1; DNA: TGTGCCAGCAGCTCCGGGACAGGGTTTTTTCCTGGGGCCAACGTCCTGACTTTC; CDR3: CASSSGTGFFPGANVLTF
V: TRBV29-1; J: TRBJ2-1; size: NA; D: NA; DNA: TGCAGCGTTGGTTACTCCACCTACAATGAGCAGTTCTTC; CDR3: CSVGYSTYNEQFF
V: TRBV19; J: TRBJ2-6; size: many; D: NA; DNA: TGTGCCAGTAGTCTGACGGTTTCTGGGGCCAACGTCCTGACTTTC; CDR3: CASSLTVSGANVLTF
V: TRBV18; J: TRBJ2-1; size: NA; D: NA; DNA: TGTGCCAGCTCACCACCGGGACGACTCGGCAATGAGCAGTTCTTC; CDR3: CASSPPGRLGNEQFF
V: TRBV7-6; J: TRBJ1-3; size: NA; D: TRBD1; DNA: TGTGCCAGCAGCTTAGAAGGGGGCCGGCCCTACACCATATATTTT; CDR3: CASSLEGGRPYTIYF
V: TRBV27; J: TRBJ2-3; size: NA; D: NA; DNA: TGTGCCAGCCTCGATTTAGGCTACGGAGGAGATACGCAGTATTTT; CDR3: CASLDLGYGGDTQYF
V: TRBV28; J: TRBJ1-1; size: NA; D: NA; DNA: TGTGCCAGCAGTTTACCCCCAGGGAACACTGAAGCTTTCTTT; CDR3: CASSLPPGNTEAFF
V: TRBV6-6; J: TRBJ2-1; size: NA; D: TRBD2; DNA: TGTGCCAGCAGTTACTCCGGCGGGAGGGCCAATGAGCAGTTCTTC; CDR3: CASSYSGGRANEQFF
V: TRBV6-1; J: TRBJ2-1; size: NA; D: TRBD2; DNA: TGTGCCAGCGGACTAGCGGGAGGTGCCTACAATGAGCAGTTCTTC; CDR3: CASGLAGGAYNEQFF
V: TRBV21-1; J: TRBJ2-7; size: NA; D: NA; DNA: TGTGCCAGCAGCCCCCAGGACAATGGCGAGCAGTACTTC; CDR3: CASSPQDNGEQYF
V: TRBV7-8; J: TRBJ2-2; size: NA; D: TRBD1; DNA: TGTGCCAGCAGCTTACGGACAGGGGGGAACACCGGGGAGCTGTTTTTT; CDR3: CASSLRTGGNTGELFF
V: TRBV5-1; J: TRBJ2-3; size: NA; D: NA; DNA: TGCGCCAGCAGCTTGGCCTTGGGGGGGCCGAGCACAGATACGCAGTATTTT; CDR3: CASSLALGGPSTDTQYF
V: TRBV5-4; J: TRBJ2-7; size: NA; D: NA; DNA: TGTGCCAGCAGCCGTGACCCGGGACCCCGCTACGAGCAGTACTTC; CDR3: CASSRDPGPRYEQYF
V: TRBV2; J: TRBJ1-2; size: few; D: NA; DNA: TGTGCCAGCAGTGGTGGGGACAACTATGGCTACACCTTC; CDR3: CASSGGDNYGYTF
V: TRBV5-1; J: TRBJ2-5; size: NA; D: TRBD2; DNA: TGCGCCAGCAGACAGCGGGGGGGCATGGAGACCCAGTACTTC; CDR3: CASRQRGGMETQYF
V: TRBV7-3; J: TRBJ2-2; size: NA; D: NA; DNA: TGTGCCAGCAGCTTTCTGGGGGCCAGCACCGGGGAGCTGTTTTTT; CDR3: CASSFLGASTGELFF
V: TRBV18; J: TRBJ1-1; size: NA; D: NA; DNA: TGTGCCAGCTCAGAACAGGCGAACACTGAAGCTTTCTTT; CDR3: CASSEQANTEAFF
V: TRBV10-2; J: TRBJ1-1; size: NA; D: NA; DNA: TGCGCCAGCAGTGGGAGATCCGGGTACACTGAAGCTTTCTTT; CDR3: CASSGRSGYTEAFF